This T cell receptor beta chain was sequenced in a study of T-cell reconstitution after alpha-beta-depleted transplantation in children. Regarding the study as a whole: When one year had passed after transplant, most T-cell counts and diversity came from newly produced T cells. After transplant, at about two months, alpha-beta T cells were reportedly derived from several hundred expanded graft clones.

With 8 bases clipped from V and 8 bases from J, the junction kept 4 bases outside the gene matches. Germline V CDR1 and CDR2: MDHEN, SYDVKM. The CDR3 is made up of 11 amino acids. This clonotype appeared many times. Its antigen remains unknown. A library of TCRbeta sequences, prepared with unique molecular identifiers, was generated. TCRdb reprocessed the PCR reads via MiXCR and lists one record per CDR3 protein. The sample has tens of thousands of distinct CDR3 sequences; 5.8% are singletons. The chain couples TRBV28 to TRBJ1-2, with 8 bases identical to TRBD1. This material consisted of PBMCs, mostly from graft donor cells, taken 60 days after TCRalphabeta/CD19-depleted stem cell transplant. The source of this sequence is a female patient aged 2-9 years who had a stem cell transplant for aplastic anemia, so the T cells may come from the graft donor. The CDR3 region has the DNA TGTGCCAGCGGACAGGGCAGAGGCTACACCTTC. It translates to CASGQGRGYTF.